Listed below are T cell receptor beta chains from one sample, sequenced in a study of identical twins. TCRdb processed the 5' RACE reads anew with MiXCR; each CDR3 protein has one entry. The sample shows hundreds of thousands of distinct CDR3 sequences, roughly 6.2% of them seen only once. The sample comprised naive T cells sorted from blood. The receptors here all came from a man aged 18 to 30 in good health. Each CDR3 is given with its conserved first and last residue. The D gene is left open where the match is weak. Clone size is given for some rows only: seen once, a few or many times, or a class if the clone is expanded.

many | . | TRBJ2-5 | TRBV6-1 | CASSPGPTGTQYF | TGTGCCAGCTCCCCGGGACCGACGGGGACCCAGTACTTC
. | . | TRBJ2-7 | TRBV7-9 | CASSLARGGIYEQYF | TGTGCCAGCAGCTTAGCTCGCGGAGGGATCTACGAGCAGTACTTC
few | . | TRBJ2-3 | TRBV24-1 | CATSDPGRGADTQYF | TGTGCCACCAGTGATCCGGGGAGAGGGGCAGATACGCAGTATTTT
few | TRBD1 | TRBJ1-1 | TRBV29-1 | CSVKGQGDGTEAFF | TGCAGCGTTAAAGGGCAGGGGGATGGGACTGAAGCTTTCTTT
many | TRBD1 | TRBJ1-2 | TRBV15 | CATSRDRTGAGYGYTF | TGTGCCACCAGCAGAGATCGAACAGGGGCGGGGTATGGCTACACCTTC
few | . | TRBJ2-7 | TRBV15 | CATSSDSYEQYF | TGTGCCACCAGCAGTGACTCCTACGAGCAGTACTTC
few | . | TRBJ2-1 | TRBV4-3 | CASSQDFGDPYNEQFF | TGCGCCAGCAGCCAAGATTTCGGGGACCCCTACAATGAGCAGTTCTTC
few | TRBD2 | TRBJ2-2 | TRBV5-1 | CASSSAGLANTGELFF | TGCGCCAGCAGCTCGGCCGGACTAGCCAACACCGGGGAGCTGTTTTTT
. | . | TRBJ2-5 | TRBV5-1 | CASSLDGTRQETQYF | TGCGCCAGCAGCTTGGATGGGACACGCCAAGAGACCCAGTACTTC
few | TRBD1 | TRBJ2-1 | TRBV29-1 | CSGRTGSNEQFF | TGCAGCGGACGGACAGGGAGCAATGAGCAGTTCTTC
many | TRBD1 | TRBJ1-2 | TRBV12-3/TRBV12-4 | CASSLDRGLWTF | TGTGCCAGCAGCCTTGACAGGGGGCTGTGGACCTTC
many | . | TRBJ2-4 | TRBV20-1 | CSARGVDSGAKNIQYF | TGCAGTGCAAGGGGGGTGGATTCCGGGGCCAAAAACATTCAGTACTTC
many | . | TRBJ2-7 | TRBV10-3 | CAITKTAPYEQYF | TGTGCCATCACCAAGACAGCGCCCTACGAGCAGTACTTC
. | TRBD1 | TRBJ2-6 | TRBV7-2 | CASSKGQISGANVLTF | TGTGCCAGCAGCAAGGGACAGATCTCTGGGGCCAACGTCCTGACTTTC
many | . | TRBJ2-7 | TRBV29-1 | CSVTRLSETYEQYF | TGCAGCGTCACCCGACTAAGCGAGACCTACGAGCAGTACTTC
many | TRBD1 | TRBJ2-7 | TRBV27 | CASSATGTGVEQYF | TGTGCCAGCAGTGCAACCGGGACAGGGGTCGAGCAGTACTTC
many | TRBD2 | TRBJ2-1 | TRBV2 | CASSPPGLAGARNEQFF | TGTGCCAGCAGTCCCCCGGGACTAGCGGGAGCGAGGAATGAGCAGTTCTTC
few | TRBD2 | TRBJ2-3 | TRBV20-1 | CSAVDLAGNTDTQYF | TGCAGTGCGGTTGACCTAGCGGGAAACACAGATACGCAGTATTTT
. | . | TRBJ2-4 | TRBV7-2 | CASRAQVQTKNIQYF | TGTGCCAGCAGGGCCCAAGTTCAAACCAAAAACATTCAGTACTTC
few | . | TRBJ2-3 | TRBV7-9 | CASSPTETWTDTQYF | TGTGCCAGCAGCCCTACCGAGACTTGGACAGATACGCAGTATTTT
many | . | TRBJ2-5 | TRBV24-1 | CATSDLVGPETQYF | TGTGCCACCAGTGATTTGGTAGGGCCGGAGACCCAGTACTTC
. | . | TRBJ2-7 | TRBV7-9 | CASSPLFGSYEQYF | TGTGCCAGCAGCCCTCTCTTCGGTTCCTACGAGCAGTACTTC
many | . | TRBJ2-2 | TRBV6-1 | CASSSPGGSNTGELFF | TGTGCCAGCAGTAGCCCTGGAGGATCGAACACCGGGGAGCTGTTTTTT
many | . | TRBJ2-1 | TRBV12-3/TRBV12-4 | CASSPQGRLNEQFF | TGTGCCAGCAGTCCACAGGGACGGCTCAATGAGCAGTTCTTC
many | TRBD1 | TRBJ2-1 | TRBV20-1 | CSASTGSTTKLHQFPNEQFF | TGCAGTGCTTCGACAGGGTCCACGACGAAATTACATCAATTTCCCAATGAGCAGTTCTTC
. | . | TRBJ1-1 | TRBV3-1 | CASSQNLWWDMNTEAFF | TGTGCCAGCAGCCAAAACCTTTGGTGGGACATGAACACTGAAGCTTTCTTT
many | . | TRBJ1-1 | TRBV25-1 | CASSEDREAFF | TGTGCCAGCAGTGAGGACCGGGAAGCTTTCTTT
many | TRBD1 | TRBJ2-1 | TRBV10-3 | CAIRTGQFGEQFF | TGTGCCATCAGGACAGGGCAATTCGGTGAGCAGTTCTTC
few | TRBD1 | TRBJ2-1 | TRBV15 | CATSTTPRDRTYNEQFF | TGTGCCACCAGCACCACACCACGGGACAGGACCTACAATGAGCAGTTCTTC
. | . | TRBJ1-1 | TRBV30 | CAWSWTATEAFF | TGTGCCTGGAGTTGGACAGCCACTGAAGCTTTCTTT